This TCR beta chain was captured in a study of blood T cells in healthy people across ages. Per germline, CDR1 KGHSH and CDR2 LQKENI. V was clipped by 3 bases and J by 0 bases, with 11 bases between them. This CDR3 has 15 residues. The use of a sample-barcoded 5' primer and a J-beta primer mix characterized a second PCR of about 7 to 12 cycles. Through a template-switch adaptor with 12 random nucleotides, each cDNA molecule received a tag. TCRdb re-derived calls from the 5' RACE reads in MiXCR, one entry per CDR3 protein. There are 1.8 million or so distinct CDR3 sequences in the sample; about 39% occur only once, and 20% to 25% lies in the top ten.

The sequencing sample was made of blood. The TCR originated in a human donor in good health. This chain links TRBV18 with TRBJ1-1; D may be TRBD1 (5 bases). CDR3: CASSPSDSMNTEAFF. Here the CDR3 DNA reads TGTGCCAGCTCACCTTCCGACAGCATGAACACTGAAGCTTTCTTT.